Below are 18 T cell receptor beta chains sequenced from a single sample in a study of shared clonotypes between healthy human individuals. Profiled with immunoSEQ multiplex PCR; TCRdb holds only in-frame clones, not every one. The table shows over 2 million clones, with 85% to 95% occurring only once. Naive CD8 isolation took CD45RO-negative cells positively selected for CCR7 and excluded terminally differentiated effector memory CD45RA+ cells. Sample: naive CD8+ T cells sorted from blood. The receptors originated from a man younger than 35 in good health.

The chain has TRBV9 and TRBJ2-7; D is tentatively TRBD1 or TRBD2 (5 bases each). V dropped 1 base and J dropped 2 bases, with 13 bases sitting between them. Looked up from germline, CDR1 is SGDLS and CDR2 is YYNGEE. CDR3 length: 15 amino acids. The DNA of the CDR3 is TGTGCCAGCAGCGTATCACCGGGACCGGCCTACGAGCAGTACTTC. It encodes CASSVSPGPAYEQYF.

This rearrangement joins TRBV11-2 to TRBJ1-2; D is uncertain. Germline lookup yields CDR1 SGHAT and CDR2 FQNNGV. Trimming shortened V by 1 base and J by 4 bases, and 22 bases separated the two germline ends. There are 18 residues in the CDR3. CDR3 DNA: TGTGCCAGCAGCTTAGGCCCCCCCCTAATTGAGCCGACCTATGGCTACACCTTC. Protein sequence: CASSLGPPLIEPTYGYTF.

The rearrangement links TRBV5-5 to TRBJ2-3; 7 nucleotides match TRBD2. This CDR3 is built from 15 residues. Germline-derived CDR1 and CDR2 are SGHKS and YYEKEE (reference sequence). J lost 0 bases, V lost 4 bases, and 5 bases had no gene match. The CDR3 here is CASSPLAPSTDTQYF. CDR3 nucleotides: TGTGCCAGCAGCCCACTAGCGCCTAGCACAGATACGCAGTATTTT.

The chain uses TRBV6-5 and TRBJ1-6; no clear D gene. V was cut by 7 bases and J by 2 bases, with 3 bases left in between. Germline V lookup: CDR1 MNHEY, CDR2 SVGAGI. The CDR3 has 12 residues. CDR3 nucleotides: TGTGCCAGCACCACCTATAATTCACCCCTCCACTTT. Encoded protein: CASTTYNSPLHF.

The V call is TRBV11-2, the J call TRBJ2-3, with D hard to call. CDR1 and CDR2 from the germline V gene are SGHAT and FQNNGV. V was shortened by 1 base and J by 10 bases, with 6 bases between the two germline ends. This CDR3 has 11 amino acids. CDR3 DNA: TGTGCCAGCAGCTTAGGGCCCTCGCAGTATTTT. Its translation is CASSLGPSQYF.

The rearrangement joins TRBV27 to TRBJ2-2; a possible D gene is TRBD1 (5 bases). V shed 3 bases and J shed 8 bases, with 13 bases lying between them. This CDR3 contains 14 residues. Germline assignment: CDR1 MNHEY and CDR2 SMNVEV (reference sequence). The CDR3 sequence is CASSLYQGIGELFF. The CDR3 DNA follows: TGTGCCAGCAGTTTGTACCAGGGTATAGGGGAGCTGTTTTTT.

V and J are TRBV30 and TRBJ1-5; D ambiguous. Germline V gene sequence: CDR1 GTSNPN, CDR2 SVGIG (reference sequence). The CDR3 has 15 residues. Trimming removed 0 bases at V and 3 bases at J, with 12 bases between. The CDR3 DNA sequence: TGTGCCTGGAGTGTAGGATATACTTCCAATCAGCCCCAGCATTTT. Encoded protein: CAWSVGYTSNQPQHF. Based on the CDR3 plus reference TRBV30 and TRBJ1-5, the full variable domain is SQTIHQWPATLVQPVGSPLSLECTVEGTSNPNLYWYRQAAGRGLQLLFYSVGIGQISSEVPQNLSASRPQDRQFILSSKKLLLSDSGFYLCAWSVGYTSNQPQHFGDGTRLSIL.

As to this clone: This sample also contains other DNA sequences that code for the same CDR3. This chain uses TRBV7-6 with TRBJ2-7, with D perhaps matching TRBD2 (5 bases). Germline V lookup: CDR1 SGHVS, CDR2 FNYEAQ. Trimming took 1 base from V and 0 from J, leaving 7 bases between them. The CDR3 totals 14 residues. The CDR3: CASSLGLSSYEQYF. The CDR3 DNA sequence: TGTGCCAGCAGCTTAGGACTAAGCTCCTACGAGCAGTACTTC.

The chain is built from TRBV4-1 and TRBJ1-5; 7 bases fit TRBD1. In germline, CDR1 is MGHRA, CDR2 YSYEKL. The CDR3 length is 16 residues. V lost 3 bases to trimming and J lost 10 bases; unmatched junction nucleotides: 15. The CDR3 loop is CASSQTVRLGTVPQHF. The DNA of the CDR3 is TGCGCCAGCAGCCAGACAGTTCGGCTGGGGACAGTTCCCCAGCATTTT.

This chain uses TRBV13 with TRBJ2-1, with D possibly matching TRBD2 (6 bases). This CDR3 has 21 residues. Per the germline V gene, CDR1 is PRHDT and CDR2 is FYEKMQ (reference sequence). V was cut by 4 bases and J by 0 bases, with 28 bases left in between. The chain's CDR3 is CASSSQLEAEGGGSSYNEQFF. DNA for the CDR3: TGTGCCAGCAGCTCACAACTCGAAGCGGAGGGAGGCGGTAGCTCCTACAATGAGCAGTTCTTC.

This clone has a single count. The chain employs TRBV4-3 and TRBJ1-4; TRBD1 matches at 9 bases. The germline CDR1 and CDR2 sequences are LGHNA and YSLEER. The V and J ends lost 4 bases and 7 bases, in that order; junction bases with no gene match: 7. The CDR3 consists of 15 residues. The CDR3 sequence is CASSRLQGAGEKLFF. The DNA for the CDR3 is TGCGCCAGCAGCCGGTTACAGGGGGCAGGTGAAAAACTGTTTTTT.

This chain uses TRBV7-8 with TRBJ2-7; no firm D call. CDR1 is SGHVS, CDR2 FQNEAQ, per germline. Trimming pared 1 base from V and 4 bases from J, leaving 8 bases between. This CDR3 region has 13 residues. The CDR3 nucleotides read TGTGCCAGCAGCTTAGAACAGCCGTACGAGCAGTACTTC. Translating it yields CASSLEQPYEQYF.

The chain combines TRBV28 with TRBJ2-1; no clear D. Germline CDR1 MDHEN, CDR2 SYDVKM. The CDR3 sequence is 16 residues long. Trimming removed 5 bases from V and 5 bases from J, with 19 bases in between. The chain's CDR3 is CASSPTPRVYDNEQFF. The CDR3 DNA is TGTGCCAGCAGTCCGACACCCCGGGTATACGACAATGAGCAGTTCTTC. Supplemented by reference TRBV28 and TRBJ2-1, the full variable domain reads DVKVTQSSRYLVKRTGEKVFLECVQDMDHENMFWYRQDPGLGLRLIYFSYDVKMKEKGDIPEGYSVSREKKERFSLILESASTNQTSMYLCASSPTPRVYDNEQFFGPGTRLTVL.

The gene calls are TRBV25-1 and TRBJ1-2, with no clear D. Germline lookup yields CDR1 MGHDK and CDR2 SYGVNS. The length of the CDR3 is 13 residues. V was trimmed by 1 base and J by 8 bases, leaving 11 bases between them. The CDR3 spells CASSESPGGGYTF. In DNA, the CDR3 is TGTGCCAGCAGTGAATCCCCGGGTGGGGGCTACACCTTC.

The gene calls are TRBV4-1 and TRBJ2-7; 9 bases fit TRBD1. CDR3 size: 15 residues. Germline loops: CDR1 MGHRA, CDR2 YSYEKL. The J segment lost 6 bases and the V segment lost 3 bases, leaving 9 bases of the junction unmatched. The CDR3: CASSQAGTGSTEQYF. The CDR3 DNA follows: TGCGCCAGCAGCCAGGCCGGGACAGGGTCGACCGAGCAGTACTTC.

V and J are TRBV21-1 and TRBJ1-2. TRBV21-1 is a known pseudogene. This CDR3 region has 16 residues. CDR3 bases: TGTGCCAGCAGCCTCGCTGGGGAGGGAGAGGGGTATGGCTACACCTTC. This codes for CASSLAGEGEGYGYTF.

The rearrangement joins TRBV5-4 to TRBJ1-2; tentative D call: TRBD1 (6 bases). V shed 0 bases and J shed 6 bases, with 12 bases lying between them. CDR3 size: 14 residues. Germline loops: CDR1 SGHNT, CDR2 YYREEE (reference sequence). This chain's CDR3 is CASSLEGESDGYTF. In nucleotides, the CDR3 is TGTGCCAGCAGCTTGGAGGGGGAATCGGATGGCTACACCTTC.

The chain has TRBV5-4 and TRBJ1-1; D not certain. The CDR3 totals 14 residues. V lost 0 bases and J 4 bases, leaving 10 bases between the germline ends. Per the germline V gene, CDR1 is SGHNT and CDR2 is YYREEE (reference sequence). The CDR3 region has the DNA TGTGCCAGCAGCTTGGGGCAGCCAGGCACTGAAGCTTTCTTT. Translating it yields CASSLGQPGTEAFF.